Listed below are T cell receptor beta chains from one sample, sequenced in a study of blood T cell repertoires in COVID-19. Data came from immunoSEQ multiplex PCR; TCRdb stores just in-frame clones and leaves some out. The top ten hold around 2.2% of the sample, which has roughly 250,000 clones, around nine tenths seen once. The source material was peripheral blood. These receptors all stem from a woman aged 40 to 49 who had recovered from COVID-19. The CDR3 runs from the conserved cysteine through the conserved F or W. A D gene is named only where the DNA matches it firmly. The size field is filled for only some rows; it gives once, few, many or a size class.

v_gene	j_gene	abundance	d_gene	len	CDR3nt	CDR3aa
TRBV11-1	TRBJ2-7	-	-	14	TGTGCCAGCAGCTCCACAGGGACGTCCTACGAGCAGTACTTC	CASSSTGTSYEQYF
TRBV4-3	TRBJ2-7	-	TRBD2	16	TGCGCCAGCAGCCCGAGTACTAGCGGGGTAGCCTACGAGCAGTACTTC	CASSPSTSGVAYEQYF
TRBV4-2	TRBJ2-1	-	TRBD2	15	TGTGCCAGCAGCCAAGAACTAGCGGGAGTGGACGAGCAGTTCTTC	CASSQELAGVDEQFF
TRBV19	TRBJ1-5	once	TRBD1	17	TGTGCCAGTAGTATAGGACAGGGACGAACCGGTGGTCAGCCCCAGCATTTT	CASSIGQGRTGGQPQHF
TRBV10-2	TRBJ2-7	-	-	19	TGCGCCAGCAGTGAGCCCCTAAGGGGCCGTAACAGGAAAGCCTACGAGCAGTACTTC	CASSEPLRGRNRKAYEQYF
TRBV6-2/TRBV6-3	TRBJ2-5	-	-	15	TGTGCCAGCAGTGAGGACTGGACCGGACAAGAGACCCAGTACTTC	CASSEDWTGQETQYF
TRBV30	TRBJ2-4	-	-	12	TGTGCCTGGAGCGCTACCGAAAACATTCAGTACTTC	CAWSATENIQYF
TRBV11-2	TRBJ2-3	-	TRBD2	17	TGTGCCAGCAGGCTACCGGGACTAGCGGAAATCACAGATACGCAGTATTTT	CASRLPGLAEITDTQYF
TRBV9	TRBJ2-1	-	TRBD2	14	TGTGCCAGCAGCCTCACCGGGACTAACAATGAGCAGTTCTTC	CASSLTGTNNEQFF
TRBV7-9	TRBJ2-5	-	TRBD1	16	TGTGCCAGCAGCTCCTCCGGGACAGGGACCCAAGAGACCCAGTACTTC	CASSSSGTGTQETQYF
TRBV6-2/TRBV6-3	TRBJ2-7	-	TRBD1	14	TGTGCCAGCAGTTACTTGCAGGGGGCTACCGAGCAGTACTTC	CASSYLQGATEQYF
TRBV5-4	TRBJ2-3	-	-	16	TGTGCCAGCAGCATGGCCGGGGGGCGAGTCACAGATACGCAGTATTTT	CASSMAGGRVTDTQYF
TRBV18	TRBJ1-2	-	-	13	TGTGCCAGCTCACCTGACAGGCGGTCTGGCTACACCTTC	CASSPDRRSGYTF
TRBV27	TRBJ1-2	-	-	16	TGTGCCAGCAGTTTTGGTGGGGGCTATCCTAACTATGGCTACACCTTC	CASSFGGGYPNYGYTF
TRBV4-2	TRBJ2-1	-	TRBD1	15	TGTGCCAGCAGCCAGGGGGACAGGGATCACAATGAGCAGTTCTTC	CASSQGDRDHNEQFF
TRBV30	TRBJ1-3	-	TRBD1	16	TGTGCCTGCTTAATCCCCAGGGGGCTTGTTGGAAACACCATATATTTT	CACLIPRGLVGNTIYF
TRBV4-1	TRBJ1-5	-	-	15	TGCGCCAGCAGCCAAGAGGGGGAGGGCAATCAGCCCCAGCATTTT	CASSQEGEGNQPQHF
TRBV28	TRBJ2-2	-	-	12	TGTGCCAGCAGGCAGGGTGGCGGGGAGCTGTTTTTT	CASRQGGGELFF
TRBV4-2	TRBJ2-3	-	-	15	TGTGCCAGCAGCCAAGATCTCGTCAGCACAGATACGCAGTATTTT	CASSQDLVSTDTQYF
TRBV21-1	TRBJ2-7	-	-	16	TGTGCCAGCAGCAAAGTTGGCGGGTTTCCGGGAGCCGAGCAGTACTTC	CASSKVGGFPGAEQYF
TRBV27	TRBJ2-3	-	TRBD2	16	TGTGCCAGCAGTTTATCGGGTGGCGGGGGGGCGGATACGCAGTATTTT	CASSLSGGGGADTQYF
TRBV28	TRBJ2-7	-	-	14	TGTGCCACCGCGCGGGGTCCCCCGGCCTACGAGCAGTACTTC	CATARGPPAYEQYF
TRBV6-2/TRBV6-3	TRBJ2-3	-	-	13	TGTGCCAGCAGTTTCAGGGGAGCAGATACGCAGTATTTT	CASSFRGADTQYF
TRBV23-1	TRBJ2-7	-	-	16	TGCGCCAGCAGTCAATCGCCGGCAGGGGCATGCTACGAGCAGTACTTC	CASSQSPAGACYEQYF
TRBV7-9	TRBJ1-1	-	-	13	TGTGCCAGCAGGTTACAGGGGAACACTGAAGCTTTCTTT	CASRLQGNTEAFF
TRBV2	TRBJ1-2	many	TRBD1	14	TGTGCCAGCAGTCCCTGGGACAGGAGGTACGGCTACACCTTC	CASSPWDRRYGYTF
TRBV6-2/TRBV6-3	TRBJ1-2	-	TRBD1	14	TGTGCCAGCAGCCCGGACAGGGGAGTAGATGGCTACACCTTC	CASSPDRGVDGYTF
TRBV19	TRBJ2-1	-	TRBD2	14	TGTGCCAGTAGTATTACTAGCGGGAACGTTGAGCAGTTCTTC	CASSITSGNVEQFF
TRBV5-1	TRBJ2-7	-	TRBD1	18	TGCGCCAGCAGCCTCGGGGGGGACAGGGGAGCCAGGTCCTACGAGCAGTACTTC	CASSLGGDRGARSYEQYF
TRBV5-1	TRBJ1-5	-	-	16	TGCGCCAGCAGCTTGGGGGGGACATATAGCAATCAGCCCCAGCATTTT	CASSLGGTYSNQPQHF
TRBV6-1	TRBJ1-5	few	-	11	TGTGCCAGCAGTGATTTAGTGGCCCAGCATTTT	CASSDLVAQHF